Described below is a single T cell receptor (beta chain) sequence and its context. Antigen unknown. V gave up 6 bases and J gave up 6 bases; unmatched junction bases: 6. The germline CDR1 and CDR2 sequences are SQVTM and ANQGSEA. This CDR3 contains 14 residues. As for time point: sample taken at primary tumor resection. Each TCR cDNA molecule bore a unique molecular identifier. TCRdb re-derived calls from the 5' RACE reads in MiXCR, one entry per CDR3 protein. The table records roughly 9,800 distinct CDR3 sequences, 12% of them present only once. The data were obtained in a study of spatial heterogeneity in lung cancer. Study at large: Strongly correlated with TCR transcript counts in tumor regions was a T cell module score, which was a transcriptional module score calculated from matched bulk RNA-seq. General study findings and limits: Tumoral mutation counts were tracked by counts of expanded intratumoral alpha and beta TCRs.

The source of this sequence is a female donor with early-stage non-small cell lung cancer. The specimen was lung tumor tissue, collected at surgery. This chain joins TRBV29-1 and TRBJ2-1; 12 nucleotides agree with TRBD2. This chain's CDR3 is CSVLAGGVRNEQFF. In nucleotides, the CDR3 is TGCAGCGTCCTAGCGGGAGGGGTGCGCAATGAGCAGTTCTTC.